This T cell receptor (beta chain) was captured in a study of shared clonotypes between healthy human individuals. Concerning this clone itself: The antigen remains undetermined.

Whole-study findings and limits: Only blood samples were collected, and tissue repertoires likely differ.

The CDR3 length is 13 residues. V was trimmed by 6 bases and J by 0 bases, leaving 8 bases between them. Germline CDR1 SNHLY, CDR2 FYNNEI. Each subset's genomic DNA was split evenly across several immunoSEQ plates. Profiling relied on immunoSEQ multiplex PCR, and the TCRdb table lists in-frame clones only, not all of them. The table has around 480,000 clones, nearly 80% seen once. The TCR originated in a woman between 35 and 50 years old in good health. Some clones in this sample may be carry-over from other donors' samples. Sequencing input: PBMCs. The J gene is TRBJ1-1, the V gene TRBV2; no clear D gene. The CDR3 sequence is CASRANMNTEAFF. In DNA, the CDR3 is TGTGCCAGCAGGGCCAACATGAACACTGAAGCTTTCTTT. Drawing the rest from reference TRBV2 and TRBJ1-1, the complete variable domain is EPEVTQTPSHQVTQMGQEVILRCVPISNHLYFYWYRQILGQKVEFLVSFYNNEISEKSEIFDDQFSVERPDGSNFTLKIRSTKLEDSAMYFCASRANMNTEAFFGQGTRLTVV.